Given below is one T cell receptor (beta chain) in context. Amplification targeted TCR beta CDR3 regions from RNA transcripts. HTBI primers were used for first-round RT-PCR of the TCR CDR3. TCRdb re-called the multiplex PCR reads with MiXCR, one entry per CDR3 protein. This table has more than 500,000 distinct CDR3 sequences, 12% to 15% appearing once. The data originate from a study of T cells in Graves' hyperthyroidism and ophthalmopathy. A roughly 9.7 ml volume of fresh peripheral blood provided the PBMCs. This sequence was found in a woman aged 40 to 50 with Graves' hyperthyroidism. The material sequenced was blood.

The DNA of the CDR3 is TGCAGCGCCAGCGGGAGGGATGGCGGGGAGCTGTTTTTT. Translation: CSASGRDGGELFF. The chain uses TRBV29-1 and TRBJ2-2; 10 positions match TRBD2. CDR3 length: 13 amino acids. CDR1 is SQVTM and CDR2 is ANQGSEA in the germline V gene. V lost 7 bases, J lost 7 bases, and 6 bases stayed unmatched.